This is a list of T cell receptor beta chains from one sample in a study of beta chain features in type 1 diabetes. Only in-frame clones appear in the TCRdb table, and some are missing; sequencing was by immunoSEQ multiplex PCR. Of 200,000 to 300,000 clones in the sample, around 9.9% were seen once. The sequenced sample consisted of naive CD4+ T cells from blood. These receptors all come from a man aged 25 to 40 with type 1 diabetes. Each CDR3 is given without its conserved first and last residue. D genes are given only for firm matches.

TRBD1 | TRBV27 | ASSLLGTGDSPLH
- | TRBV5-4 | ASSLYQGIPEAF
TRBD1 | TRBV5-1 | ASSSPDRGEKLF
- | TRBV28 | ASSLIGELF
TRBD2 | TRBV7-2 | ASSLVGFRRGSSYNEQF
- | TRBV6-1 | ASSQDRNQPQH
- | TRBV2 | ASSPHSSEAF
TRBD2 | TRBV4-2 | ASSQRAGTSYEQY
- | TRBV4-3 | ASSQNWAGNNQPQH
TRBD2 | TRBV28 | ASSSGGLSTDTQY
TRBD1 | TRBV5-4 | ASSLGAGTGAYEQY